The TCR beta chain under discussion was sequenced for a study of blood T cell repertoires in COVID-19. For the study at large: Sites across the United States, Italy and Spain contributed samples from acute and convalescent COVID-19. The analysed material was cDNA or gDNA that came from T cells, B-cell-depleted T cells, or PBMCs.

This clone was seen just once. Sequenced by immunoSEQ multiplex PCR; TCRdb stores in-frame clones only, minus some. The sample includes some 290,000 clones, approximately 89% seen only once; the top ten take roughly 10%. Trimming took 3 bases from V and 0 from J; bases not matched to a gene: 5. Germline V lookup: CDR1 SGDLS, CDR2 YYNGEE. The CDR3 is 16 residues long. The chain uses TRBV9 and TRBJ1-3; 8 bases are a match to TRBD1. The clonotype originates from a woman younger than 45 who had recovered from COVID-19. Sequenced sample: PBMCs or T cells enriched from blood (not recorded which). The CDR3 spells CASSGRDRLSGNTIYF. In DNA form, the CDR3 reads TGTGCCAGCAGCGGCCGGGACAGGCTCTCTGGAAACACCATATATTTT.